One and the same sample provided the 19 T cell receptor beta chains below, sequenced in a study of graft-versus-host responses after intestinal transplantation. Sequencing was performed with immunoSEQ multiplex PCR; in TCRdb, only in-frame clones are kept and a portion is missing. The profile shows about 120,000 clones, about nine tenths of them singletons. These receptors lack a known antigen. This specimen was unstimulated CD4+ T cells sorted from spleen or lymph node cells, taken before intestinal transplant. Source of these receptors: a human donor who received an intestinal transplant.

The CDR3 DNA sequence: TGTGCCAGCAGCTACAGGGAGGGCTCCTACGAGCAGTACTTC. Its protein product is CASSYREGSYEQYF. The chain joins TRBV7-2 to TRBJ2-7, with D possibly TRBD2 on 7 matching bases. The CDR3 has 14 residues. The V gene's germline CDR1 is SGHTA and CDR2 FQGNSA. V lost 4 bases to trimming and J lost 0 bases, with 10 bases between them.

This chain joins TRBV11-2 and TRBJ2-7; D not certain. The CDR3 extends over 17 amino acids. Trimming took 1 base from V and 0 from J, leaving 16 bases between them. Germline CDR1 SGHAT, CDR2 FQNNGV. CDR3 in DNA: TGTGCCAGCAGCTTAGGAAAGATCGTGGCCCTCTCCTACGAGCAGTACTTC. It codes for CASSLGKIVALSYEQYF.

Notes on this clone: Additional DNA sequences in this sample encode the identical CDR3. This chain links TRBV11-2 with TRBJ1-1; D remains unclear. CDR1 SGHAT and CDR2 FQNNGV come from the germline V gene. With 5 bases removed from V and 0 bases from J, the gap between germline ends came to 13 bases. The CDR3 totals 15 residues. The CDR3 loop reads CASSRRGAMNTEAFF. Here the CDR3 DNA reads TGTGCCAGCAGCAGACGGGGAGCTATGAACACTGAAGCTTTCTTT.

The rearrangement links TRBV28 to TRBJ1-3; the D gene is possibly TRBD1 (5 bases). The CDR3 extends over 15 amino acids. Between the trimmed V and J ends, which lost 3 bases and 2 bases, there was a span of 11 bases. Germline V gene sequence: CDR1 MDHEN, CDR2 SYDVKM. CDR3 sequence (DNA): TGTGCCAGCAGTTTCGGGGACTTAGCTGGAAACACCATATATTTT. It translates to CASSFGDLAGNTIYF.

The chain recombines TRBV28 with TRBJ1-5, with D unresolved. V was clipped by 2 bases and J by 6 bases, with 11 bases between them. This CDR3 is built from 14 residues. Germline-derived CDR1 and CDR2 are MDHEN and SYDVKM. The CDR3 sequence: CASSLGGFGQPQHF. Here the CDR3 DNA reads TGTGCCAGCAGTTTAGGCGGTTTTGGTCAGCCCCAGCATTTT.

As DNA, the CDR3 is TGTGCCAGCAGCTTATTTGCTAGCGCAGAACTCAATGAGCAGTTCTTC. This gives the protein CASSLFASAELNEQFF. The rearrangement uses TRBV7-3 and TRBJ2-1; TRBD2 is a possible D gene (6 bases). The germline V and J ends were trimmed by 2 bases and 6 bases, with 17 bases remaining between them. The germline gives CDR1 SGHTA, CDR2 FQGTGA. The CDR3 contains 16 residues.

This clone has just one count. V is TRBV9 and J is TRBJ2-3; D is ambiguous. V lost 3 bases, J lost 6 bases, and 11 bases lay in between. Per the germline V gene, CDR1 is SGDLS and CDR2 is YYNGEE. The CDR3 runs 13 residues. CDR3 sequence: CASSDRFRDTQYF. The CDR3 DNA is TGTGCCAGCAGCGACCGATTTCGGGATACGCAGTATTTT.

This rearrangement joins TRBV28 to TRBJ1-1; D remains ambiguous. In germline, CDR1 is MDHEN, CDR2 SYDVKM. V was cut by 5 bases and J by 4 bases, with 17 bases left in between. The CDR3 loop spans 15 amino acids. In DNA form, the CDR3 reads TGTGCCAGCAGTGACTGGGAGACTAAGGGCACTGAAGCTTTCTTT. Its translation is CASSDWETKGTEAFF.

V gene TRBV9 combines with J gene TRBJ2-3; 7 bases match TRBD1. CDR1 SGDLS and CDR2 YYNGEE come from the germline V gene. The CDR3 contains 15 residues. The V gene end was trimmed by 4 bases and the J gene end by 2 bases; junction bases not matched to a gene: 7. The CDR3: CASSFRDRITDTQYF. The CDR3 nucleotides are TGTGCCAGCAGCTTTCGGGACAGAATCACAGATACGCAGTATTTT.

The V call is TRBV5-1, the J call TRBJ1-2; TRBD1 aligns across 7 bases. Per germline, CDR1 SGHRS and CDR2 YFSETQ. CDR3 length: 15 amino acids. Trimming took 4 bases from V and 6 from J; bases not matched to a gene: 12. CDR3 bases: TGCGCCAGCAGCCAAAGCAAGACAGGGTTCGATGGCTACACCTTC. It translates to CASSQSKTGFDGYTF.

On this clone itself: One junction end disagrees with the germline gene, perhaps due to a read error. CDR3 sequence: CASGLAGIANTGELFF. As DNA, the CDR3 is TGTGCCAGCGGTTTAGCGGGAATCGCGAACACCGGGGAGCTGTTTTTT. V and J are TRBV28 and TRBJ2-2, with TRBD2 matching over 8 bases. The CDR3 is 16 amino acids. Germline V gene data show CDR1 as MDHEN and CDR2 as SYDVKM.

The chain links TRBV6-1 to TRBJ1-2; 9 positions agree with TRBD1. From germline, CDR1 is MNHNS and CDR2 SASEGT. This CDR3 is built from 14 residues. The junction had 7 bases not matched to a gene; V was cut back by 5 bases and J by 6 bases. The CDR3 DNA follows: TGTGCCAGCAGTTTACTGCGGACAGGGGATGGCTACACCTTC. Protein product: CASSLLRTGDGYTF.

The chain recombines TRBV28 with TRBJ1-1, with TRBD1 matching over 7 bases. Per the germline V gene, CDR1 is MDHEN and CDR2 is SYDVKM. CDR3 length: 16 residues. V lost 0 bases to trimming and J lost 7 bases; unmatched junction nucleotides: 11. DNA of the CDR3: TGTGCCAGCAGTTTATGGGTCCCGGGACAGAGGGTTGAAGCTTTCTTT. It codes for CASSLWVPGQRVEAFF.

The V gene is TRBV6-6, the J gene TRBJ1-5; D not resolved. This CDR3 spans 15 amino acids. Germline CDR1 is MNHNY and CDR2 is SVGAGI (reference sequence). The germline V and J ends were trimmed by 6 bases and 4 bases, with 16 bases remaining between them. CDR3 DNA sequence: TGTGCCAGCAGATATAATTCCCCTATTAATCAGCCCCAGCATTTT. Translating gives CASRYNSPINQPQHF.

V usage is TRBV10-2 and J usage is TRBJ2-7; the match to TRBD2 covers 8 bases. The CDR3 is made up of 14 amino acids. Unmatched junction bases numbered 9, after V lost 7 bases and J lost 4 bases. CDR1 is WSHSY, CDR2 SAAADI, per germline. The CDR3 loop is CASTVSGIGYEQYF. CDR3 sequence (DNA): TGCGCCAGCACGGTTAGCGGGATTGGTTACGAGCAGTACTTC.

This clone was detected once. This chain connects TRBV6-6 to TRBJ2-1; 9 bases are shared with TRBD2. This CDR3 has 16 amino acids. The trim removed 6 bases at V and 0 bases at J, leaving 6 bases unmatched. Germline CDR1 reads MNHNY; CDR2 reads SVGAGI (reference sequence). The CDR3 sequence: CASSRTSVSSYNEQFF. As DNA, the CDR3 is TGTGCCAGCAGCAGGACTAGCGTGAGCTCCTACAATGAGCAGTTCTTC.

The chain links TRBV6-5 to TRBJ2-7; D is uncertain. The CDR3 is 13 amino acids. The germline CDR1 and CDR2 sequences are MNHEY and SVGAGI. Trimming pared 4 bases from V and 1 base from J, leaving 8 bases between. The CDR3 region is CASSLTHSYEQYF. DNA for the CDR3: TGTGCCAGCAGTTTGACACATTCCTACGAGCAGTACTTC.

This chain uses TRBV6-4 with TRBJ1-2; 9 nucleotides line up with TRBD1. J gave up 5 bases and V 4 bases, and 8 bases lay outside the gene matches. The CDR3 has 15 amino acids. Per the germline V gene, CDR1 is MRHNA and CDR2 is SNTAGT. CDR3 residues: CASSGRDRESYGYTF. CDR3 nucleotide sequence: TGTGCCAGCAGTGGCCGGGACAGGGAGTCTTATGGCTACACCTTC.

CDR3 protein: CSVVDNEQFF. The CDR3 region has the DNA TGCAGCGTTGTCGACAATGAGCAGTTCTTC. This chain joins TRBV29-1 and TRBJ2-1; D is ambiguous. Germline V gives CDR1 SQVTM, CDR2 ANQGSEA. V was clipped by 4 bases and J by 5 bases, with 3 bases between them. The CDR3 length is 10 residues.